The 9 T cell receptor beta chains given below trace back to one sample, sequenced in a study of PD-1 blockade in classical Hodgkin lymphoma. Sequenced by immunoSEQ multiplex PCR; TCRdb stores in-frame clones only, minus some. In the table there are about 47,000 clones, 90% of which are singletons. Time point specified: cycle 4 day 1 (C4D1), after 6 weeks of nivolumab. All the patients suffered relapse after autologous stem cell transplantation, and brentuximab vedotin exposure differed. Material: peripheral blood mononuclear cells (PBMCs), obtained before the fourth cycle of nivolumab. The receptors were gathered from a human donor with classical Hodgkin lymphoma.

V gene TRBV9 combines with J gene TRBJ1-4; weak D call: TRBD1 (5 bases). The CDR3 totals 14 residues. CDR1 SGDLS and CDR2 YYNGEE come from the germline V gene. V lost 2 bases, J lost 6 bases, and 11 bases lay in between. CDR3 coding DNA: TGTGCCAGCAGCGTTCAGGGAGGGCATGAAAAACTGTTTTTT. Translating gives CASSVQGGHEKLFF.

This chain links TRBV10-1 with TRBJ2-1; D is ambiguous. The CDR3 runs 16 residues. Trimming left V 1 base short and J 4 bases short, with 14 bases between. In germline, CDR1 is WNHNN, CDR2 SYGVQD (reference sequence). The CDR3, as DNA: TGCGCCAGCAGTGAGTGGTCTACCCCTAGATACAATGAGCAGTTCTTC. Encoded protein: CASSEWSTPRYNEQFF.

The table lists this clone with a count of one. The chain joins TRBV28 to TRBJ1-5; D may be TRBD1 (6 bases). Looked up from germline, CDR1 is MDHEN and CDR2 is SYDVKM. This CDR3 contains 18 residues. V lost 6 bases and J lost 7, with 28 bases in between. Here the CDR3 reads CASSGIMISGDRDQPQHF. CDR3 bases: TGTGCCAGCAGCGGTATTATGATCTCAGGGGACCGGGACCAGCCCCAGCATTTT.

On this clone itself: Relative to the germline gene, one junction end is altered; a read error may explain this. This chain links TRBV6-5 with TRBJ1-1; D not resolved. The CDR3 totals 13 residues. Germline CDR1 MNHEY, CDR2 SVGAGI. The CDR3 spells CASSYSRHTEAFF. The DNA of the CDR3 is TGTGCCAGCAGTTACTCCCGTCACACGGAAGCTTTCTTT.

The chain carries TRBV7-2 and TRBJ1-5; D uncertain. The CDR3 spans 16 residues. In germline, CDR1 is SGHTA, CDR2 FQGNSA. V lost 3 bases and J 1 base, leaving 13 bases between the germline ends. CDR3 region: CASSLTGSSSNQPQHF. The CDR3, as DNA: TGTGCCAGCAGCTTGACGGGGTCGTCGAGCAATCAGCCCCAGCATTTT.

The chain links TRBV5-1 to TRBJ2-1; D not resolved. The CDR3 loop spans 11 amino acids. From germline, CDR1 is SGHRS and CDR2 YFSETQ. Trimming shortened V by 2 bases and J by 4 bases, and 1 base separated the two germline ends. As DNA, the CDR3 is TGCGCCAGCAGCTTTTACAATGAGCAGTTCTTC. It is translated as CASSFYNEQFF.

The chain has TRBV27 and TRBJ2-3, with 9 bases matching TRBD1. V trimming: 6 bases; J trimming: 5 bases; junction bases outside the gene matches: 21. The CDR3 has 19 amino acids. The V gene's germline CDR1 is MNHEY and CDR2 SMNVEV (reference sequence). The CDR3 sequence is CASSQLDRGGGIDRDTQYF. As DNA, the CDR3 is TGTGCCAGCAGCCAATTGGACAGGGGTGGCGGGATAGACAGAGATACGCAGTATTTT.

The chain combines TRBV5-4 with TRBJ2-2; unclear D gene. The CDR3 totals 15 residues. Germline CDR1 SGHNT, CDR2 YYREEE (reference sequence). V was trimmed by 0 bases and J by 1 base, leaving 7 bases between them. CDR3 nucleotides: TGTGCCAGCAGCTTGGGGCGCGGGAACACCGGGGAGCTGTTTTTT. It encodes CASSLGRGNTGELFF.

J is TRBJ1-3 and V is TRBV2; D unresolved. The germline V and J ends were trimmed by 10 bases and 4 bases, with 26 bases remaining between them. Germline CDR1 is SNHLY and CDR2 is FYNNEI. The CDR3 loop spans 17 amino acids. This CDR3 reads CATPSPQTQAPGNTIYF. The CDR3, as DNA: TGTGCCACCCCATCCCCACAGACGCAGGCACCCGGAAACACCATATATTTT.